The TCR beta chain described here comes from a study of cytomegalovirus exposure and HLA in healthy donors. Study findings and constraints: Indistinguishable V segments, including TRBV6-2 and TRBV6-3, were excluded. High sensitivity and specificity were reportedly achieved when the classifier diagnosed cytomegalovirus status.

Researchers ran the PCR with 60 Vbeta and 13 Jbeta primers. Repertoires were generated with immunoSEQ multiplex PCR, while TCRdb's copy carries only in-frame clones and drops some. The sample yields about 98,000 clones, 63% seen once. Concerning this clone itself: The antigen remains undetermined.

The CDR3 totals 15 residues. Trimming took 4 bases from V and 4 from J; bases not matched to a gene: 7. Germline V gives CDR1 MNHEY, CDR2 SVGAGI. This chain joins TRBV6-5 and TRBJ2-3; 8 bases map to TRBD1. The clonotype comes from a human donor in good health. Input material: PBMCs. Written as DNA, the CDR3 is TGTGCCAGCAGTTCAGGGGGCGGTCTTCCAGATACGCAGTATTTT. It specifies CASSSGGGLPDTQYF.